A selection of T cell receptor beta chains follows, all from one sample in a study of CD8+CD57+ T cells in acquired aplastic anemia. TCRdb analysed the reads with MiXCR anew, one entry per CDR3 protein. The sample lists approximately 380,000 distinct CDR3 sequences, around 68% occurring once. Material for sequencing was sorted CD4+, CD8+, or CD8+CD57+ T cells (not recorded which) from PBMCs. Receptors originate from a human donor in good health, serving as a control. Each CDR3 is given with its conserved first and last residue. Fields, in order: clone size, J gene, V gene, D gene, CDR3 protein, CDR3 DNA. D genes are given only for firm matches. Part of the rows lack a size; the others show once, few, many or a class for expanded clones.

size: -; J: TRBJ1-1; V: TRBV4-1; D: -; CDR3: CASSEPRGAASTEAFF; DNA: TGCGCCAGCAGTGAGCCCCGGGGGGCCGCATCCACTGAAGCTTTCTTT
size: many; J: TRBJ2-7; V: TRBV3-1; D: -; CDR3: CASSQDAEQYF; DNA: TGTGCCAGCAGCCAAGACGCCGAGCAGTACTTC
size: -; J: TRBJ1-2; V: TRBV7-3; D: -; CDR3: CASSPGAANYGYTF; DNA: TGTGCCAGCAGCCCAGGGGCGGCTAACTATGGCTACACCTTC
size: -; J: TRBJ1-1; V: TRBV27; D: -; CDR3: CASCEGHNTEVFF; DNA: TGTGCCAGTTGTGAGGGACATAACACTGAAGTTTTCTTT
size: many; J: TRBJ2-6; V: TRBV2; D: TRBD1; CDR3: CASRTTGAGANVLTF; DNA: TGTGCCAGCAGAACCACAGGGGCCGGGGCCAACGTCCTGACTTTC
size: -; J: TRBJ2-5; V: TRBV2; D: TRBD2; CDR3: CASRPPSGYTYDQYF; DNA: TGTGCCAGCAGGCCCCCTAGCGGGTATACCTACGACCAGTACTTC
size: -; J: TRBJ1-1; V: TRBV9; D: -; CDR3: CASSPLRTADNEIF; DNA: TGTGCCAGCAGCCCCTTGAGGACTGCGGATAATGAAATCTTT
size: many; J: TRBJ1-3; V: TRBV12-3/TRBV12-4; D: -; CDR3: CASSARHFSGNTIYF; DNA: TGTGCCAGCAGTGCCCGACACTTCTCTGGAAACACCATATATTTT
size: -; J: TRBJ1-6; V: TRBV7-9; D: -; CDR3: CASSLTGDLPYTF; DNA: TGTGCCAGCAGCCTAACTGGGGATCTGCCCTACACCTTT
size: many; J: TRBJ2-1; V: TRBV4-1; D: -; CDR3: CASSQLGGSHNEQFF; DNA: TGCGCCAGCAGCCAACTCGGAGGGAGCCACAATGAGCAGTTCTTC
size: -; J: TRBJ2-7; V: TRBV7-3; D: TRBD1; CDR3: CASSIGTGRSSYEQYF; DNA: TGTGCCAGCAGCATAGGGACAGGGCGCAGCTCCTACGAGCAGTACTTC
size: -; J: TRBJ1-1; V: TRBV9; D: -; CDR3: CASSQDTGPSTEAFF; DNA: TGTGCCAGCAGCCAAGATACAGGACCGTCCACTGAAGCTTTCTTT
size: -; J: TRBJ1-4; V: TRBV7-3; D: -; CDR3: CASSLTSRGQEKLFF; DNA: TGTGCCAGCAGCTTAACGTCGAGGGGACAAGAAAAACTGTTTTTT
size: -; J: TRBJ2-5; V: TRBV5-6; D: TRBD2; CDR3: CATSRTSEFQETQYF; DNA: TGTGCCACCAGCCGCACTAGCGAGTTCCAAGAGACCCAGTACTTC
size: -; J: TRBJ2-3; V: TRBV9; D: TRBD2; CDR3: CASSEVSGGVADTQYF; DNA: TGTGCCAGCAGTGAGGTTAGCGGGGGTGTGGCAGATACGCAGTATTTT
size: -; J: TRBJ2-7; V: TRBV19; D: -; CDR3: CASSVEIGLTYEQYF; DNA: TGTGCCAGTAGTGTCGAGATAGGCCTAACCTACGAGCAGTACTTC
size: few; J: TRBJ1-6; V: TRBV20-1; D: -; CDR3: CSARDRDVGGTVSYNSPLHF; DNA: TGCAGTGCTAGAGATCGAGACGTAGGGGGGACGGTCTCCTATAATTCACCCCTCCACTTT
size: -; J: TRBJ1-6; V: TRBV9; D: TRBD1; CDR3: CASSVKGTENTELHF; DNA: TGTGCCAGCAGCGTTAAAGGGACAGAGAACACTGAACTCCACTTT
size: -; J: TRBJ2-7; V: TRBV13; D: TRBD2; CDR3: CASSPGLAGVWYEQYF; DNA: TGTGCCAGCAGCCCCGGACTAGCGGGGGTTTGGTATGAGCAGTACTTC
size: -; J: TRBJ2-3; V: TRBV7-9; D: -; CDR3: CASSLQSGDTQTHYF; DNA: TGTGCCAGCAGCTTACAGAGTGGCGATACGCAGACGCATTATTTT
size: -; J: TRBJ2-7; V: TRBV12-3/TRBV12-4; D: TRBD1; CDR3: CASSTETGGAYEQYF; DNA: TGTGCCAGCAGCACCGAGACAGGGGGGGCCTACGAGCAGTACTTC
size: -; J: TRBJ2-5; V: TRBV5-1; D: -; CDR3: CASSLVDGSTQYF; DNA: TGCGCCAGCAGCTTGGTCGACGGGAGCACCCAGTACTTC
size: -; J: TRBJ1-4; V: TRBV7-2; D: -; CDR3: CATSSPGNVQEYLFF; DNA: TGTGCCACCAGCTCTCCCGGGAACGTTCAAGAATACCTGTTTTTT
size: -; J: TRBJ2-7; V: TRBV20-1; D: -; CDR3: CSASDPDPDEQYF; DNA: TGCAGTGCTAGTGATCCCGATCCTGACGAGCAGTACTTC
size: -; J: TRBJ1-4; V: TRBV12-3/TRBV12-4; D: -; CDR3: CASSLRKVGEKLFF; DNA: TGTGCCAGCAGTTTAAGAAAGGTTGGTGAAAAACTGTTTTTT
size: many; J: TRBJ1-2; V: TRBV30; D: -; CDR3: CAWSPDPYGYTF; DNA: TGTGCCTGGAGTCCAGATCCGTATGGCTACACCTTC
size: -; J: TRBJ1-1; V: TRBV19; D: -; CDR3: CASSLVERVGTEAFF; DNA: TGTGCCAGCAGCCTGGTAGAGAGGGTCGGCACTGAAGCTTTCTTT
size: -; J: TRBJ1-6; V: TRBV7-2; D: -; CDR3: CASSPGRQNSDIQF; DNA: TGTGCCAGCAGCCCTGGGAGGCAGAATTCAGATATCCAGTTT
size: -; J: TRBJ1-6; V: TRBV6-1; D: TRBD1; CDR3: CATSILLQGALNSPLHF; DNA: TGTGCCACCAGTATCCTTCTACAGGGGGCCTTAAATTCACCCCTCCACTTT
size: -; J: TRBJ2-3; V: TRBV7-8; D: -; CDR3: CASTLLLGGSDTQYF; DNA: TGTGCCAGCACCCTCCTACTAGGGGGATCAGATACGCAGTATTTT
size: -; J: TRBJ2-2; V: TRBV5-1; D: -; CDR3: CASSLEAKRAGGELFF; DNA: TGCGCCAGCAGCTTAGAAGCGAAGAGGGCCGGCGGGGAGCTGTTTTTT
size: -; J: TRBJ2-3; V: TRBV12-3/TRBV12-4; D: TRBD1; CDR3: CASSLWTGSTSTDTQYF; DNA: TGTGCCAGCAGTTTATGGACAGGGTCAACTAGCACAGATACGCAGTATTTT
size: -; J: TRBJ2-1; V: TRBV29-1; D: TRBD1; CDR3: CSAGTALYNEQFF; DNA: TGCAGCGCTGGGACAGCCTTATACAATGAGCAGTTCTTC
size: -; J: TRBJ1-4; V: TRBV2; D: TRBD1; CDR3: CASSFRTGNEKLLF; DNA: TGCGCCAGCAGCTTCCGGACAGGGAACGAAAAACTGCTTTTT
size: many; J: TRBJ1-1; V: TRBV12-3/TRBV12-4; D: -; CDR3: CASSHPTGPLSTEAFF; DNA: TGTGCCAGCAGTCACCCAACAGGGCCTCTGAGCACTGAAGCTTTCTTT
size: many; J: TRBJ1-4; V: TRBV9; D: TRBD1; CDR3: CASGKGAANEKLFF; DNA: TGTGCCAGCGGCAAGGGGGCGGCTAATGAAAAACTGTTTTTT
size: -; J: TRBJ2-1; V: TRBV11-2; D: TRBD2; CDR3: CASSAIAGGVTDTQFF; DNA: TGTGCCAGCAGCGCGATAGCGGGGGGCGTCACAGATACGCAGTTCTTC
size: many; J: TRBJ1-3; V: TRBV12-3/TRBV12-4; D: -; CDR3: CASTDRDPRSGNTIYF; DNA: TGTGCCAGCACCGACCGGGACCCCCGCTCTGGAAACACCATATATTTT
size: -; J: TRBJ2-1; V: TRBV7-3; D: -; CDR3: CASSVSPAEQFF; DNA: TGCGCCAGCAGCGTGTCCCCGGCTGAGCAGTTCTTC
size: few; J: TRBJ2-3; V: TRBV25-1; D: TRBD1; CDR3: CASSETGDTDTQYF; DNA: TGTGCCAGCAGTGAGACAGGGGACACAGATACGCAGTATTTT
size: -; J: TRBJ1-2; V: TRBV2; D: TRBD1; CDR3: CARSDRGRSGYTF; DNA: TGTGCCAGGAGCGACAGGGGGCGTTCTGGCTACACCTTC
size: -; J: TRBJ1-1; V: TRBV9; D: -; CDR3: CASSDQQVGPATF; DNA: TGTGCCAGCAGCGACCAGCAGGTTGGGCCAGCTACCTTT
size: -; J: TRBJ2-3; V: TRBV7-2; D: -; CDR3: CASTGAGALHFGNF; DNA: -
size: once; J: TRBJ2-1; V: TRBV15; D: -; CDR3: CARSAVSSRAEQFF; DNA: TGTGCCAGAAGCGCCGTCAGCTCCCGGGCGGAGCAGTTCTTC
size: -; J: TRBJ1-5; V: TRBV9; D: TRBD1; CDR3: CASSEGQVTDGHKHF; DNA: TGTGCCAGCAGCGAAGGACAGGTCACTGATGGCCACAAGCATTTT